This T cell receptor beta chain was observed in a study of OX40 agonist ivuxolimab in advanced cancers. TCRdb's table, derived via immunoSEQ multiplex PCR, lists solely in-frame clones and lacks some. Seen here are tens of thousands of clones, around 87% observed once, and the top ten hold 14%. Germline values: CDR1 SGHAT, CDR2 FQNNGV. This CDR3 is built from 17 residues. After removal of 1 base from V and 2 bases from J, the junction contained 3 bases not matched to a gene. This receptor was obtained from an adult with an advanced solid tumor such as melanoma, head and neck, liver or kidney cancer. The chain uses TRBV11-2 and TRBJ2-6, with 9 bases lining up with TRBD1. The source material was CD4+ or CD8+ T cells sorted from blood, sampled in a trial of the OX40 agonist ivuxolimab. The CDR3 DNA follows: TGTGCCAGCAGCTTAGCCGGGACAGGGACTGGGGCCAACGTCCTGACTTTC. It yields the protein CASSLAGTGTGANVLTF.